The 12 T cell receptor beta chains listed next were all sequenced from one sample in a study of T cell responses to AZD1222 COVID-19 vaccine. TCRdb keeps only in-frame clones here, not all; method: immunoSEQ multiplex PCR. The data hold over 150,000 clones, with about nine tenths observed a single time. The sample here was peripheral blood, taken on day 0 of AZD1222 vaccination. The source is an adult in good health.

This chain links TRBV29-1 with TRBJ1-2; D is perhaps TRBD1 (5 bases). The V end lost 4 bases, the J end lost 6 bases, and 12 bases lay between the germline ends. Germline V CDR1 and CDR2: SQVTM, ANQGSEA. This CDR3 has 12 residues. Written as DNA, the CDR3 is TGCAGCGTTGTTCAGGGACTTGATGGCTACACCTTC. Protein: CSVVQGLDGYTF.

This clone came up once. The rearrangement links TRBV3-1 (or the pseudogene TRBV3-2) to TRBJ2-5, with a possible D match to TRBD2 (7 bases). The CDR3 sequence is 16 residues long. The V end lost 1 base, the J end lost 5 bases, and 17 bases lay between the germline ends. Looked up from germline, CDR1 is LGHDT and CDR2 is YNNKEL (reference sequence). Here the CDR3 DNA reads TGTGCCAGCAGCCAAGGGTCCGGGGGGCGCGGGGAGACCCAGTACTTC. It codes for CASSQGSGGRGETQYF.

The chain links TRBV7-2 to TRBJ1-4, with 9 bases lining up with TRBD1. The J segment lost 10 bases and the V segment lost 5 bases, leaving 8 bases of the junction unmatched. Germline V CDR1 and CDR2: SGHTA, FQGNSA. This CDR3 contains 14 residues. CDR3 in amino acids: CASSPGQGLVKLFF. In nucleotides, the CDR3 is TGTGCCAGCAGCCCGGGACAGGGTTTAGTAAAACTGTTTTTT.

The CDR3 DNA reads as TGTGCCAGCAGTGAAGTGGTAGGGCCCAGCGAGCAGTACTTC. It yields the protein CASSEVVGPSEQYF. J is TRBJ2-7 and V is TRBV6-1; D is undetermined. Trimming stripped 1 base from V and 6 bases from J, with 13 bases between. CDR1 and CDR2 from the germline V gene are MNHNS and SASEGT. The CDR3 loop spans 14 amino acids.

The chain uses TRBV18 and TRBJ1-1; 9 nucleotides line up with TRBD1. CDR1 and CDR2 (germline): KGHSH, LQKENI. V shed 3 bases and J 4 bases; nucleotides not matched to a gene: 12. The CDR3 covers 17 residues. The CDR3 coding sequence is TGTGCCAGCTCACCCCCCTACAGGGGGCGTGGGGTCACTGAAGCTTTCTTT. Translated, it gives CASSPPYRGRGVTEAFF.

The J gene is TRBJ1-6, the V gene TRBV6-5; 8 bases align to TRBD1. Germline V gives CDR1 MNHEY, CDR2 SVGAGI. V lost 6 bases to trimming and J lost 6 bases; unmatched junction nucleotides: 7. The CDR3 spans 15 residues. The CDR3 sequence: CASRSRTGSNSPLHF. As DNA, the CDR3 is TGTGCCAGCAGGTCTCGGACAGGGAGTAATTCACCCCTCCACTTT.

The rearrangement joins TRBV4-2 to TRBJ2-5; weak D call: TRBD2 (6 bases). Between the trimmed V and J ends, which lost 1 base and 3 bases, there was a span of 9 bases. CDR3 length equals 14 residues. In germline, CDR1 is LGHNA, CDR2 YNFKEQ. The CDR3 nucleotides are TGTGCCAGCAGCCAAGGACTAGGGGAAGAGACCCAGTACTTC. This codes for CASSQGLGEETQYF.

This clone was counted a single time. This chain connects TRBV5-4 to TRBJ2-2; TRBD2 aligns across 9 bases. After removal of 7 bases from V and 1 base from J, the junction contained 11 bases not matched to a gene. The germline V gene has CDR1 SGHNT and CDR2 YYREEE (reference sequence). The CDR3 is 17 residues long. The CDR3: CASSPNLAGMNTGELFF. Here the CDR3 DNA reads TGTGCCAGCTCCCCAAATCTAGCGGGGATGAACACCGGGGAGCTGTTTTTT. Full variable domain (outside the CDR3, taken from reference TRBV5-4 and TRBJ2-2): ETGVTQSPTHLIKTRGQQVTLRCSSQSGHNTVSWYQQALGQGPQFIFQYYREEENGRGNFPPRFSGLQFPNYSSELNVNALELDDSALYLCASSPNLAGMNTGELFFGEGSRLTVL.

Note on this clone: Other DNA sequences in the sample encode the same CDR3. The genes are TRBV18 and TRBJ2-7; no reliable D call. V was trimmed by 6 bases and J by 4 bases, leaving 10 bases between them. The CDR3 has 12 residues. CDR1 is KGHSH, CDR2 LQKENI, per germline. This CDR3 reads CASSPDRYEQYF. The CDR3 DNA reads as TGTGCCAGCTCTCCTGATAGGTACGAGCAGTACTTC.

The CDR3 loop is CASSSPHGAGNTEAFF. Written as DNA, the CDR3 is TGTGCCAGCAGTTCCCCCCACGGGGCGGGGAACACTGAAGCTTTCTTT. The chain links TRBV6-5 to TRBJ1-1; D possibly corresponds to TRBD1 (5 bases). The CDR3 runs 16 residues. Trimming pared 4 bases from V and 1 base from J, leaving 16 bases between. Germline V CDR1 and CDR2: MNHEY, SVGAGI.

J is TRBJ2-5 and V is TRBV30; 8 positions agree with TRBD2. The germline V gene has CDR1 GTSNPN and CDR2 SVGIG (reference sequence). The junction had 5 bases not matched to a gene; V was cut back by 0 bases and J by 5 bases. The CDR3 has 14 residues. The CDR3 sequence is CAWSVRREAETQYF. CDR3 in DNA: TGTGCCTGGAGTGTAAGGCGGGAGGCTGAGACCCAGTACTTC. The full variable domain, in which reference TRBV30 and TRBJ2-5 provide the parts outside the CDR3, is SQTIHQWPATLVQPVGSPLSLECTVEGTSNPNLYWYRQAAGRGLQLLFYSVGIGQISSEVPQNLSASRPQDRQFILSSKKLLLSDSGFYLCAWSVRREAETQYFGPGTRLLVL.

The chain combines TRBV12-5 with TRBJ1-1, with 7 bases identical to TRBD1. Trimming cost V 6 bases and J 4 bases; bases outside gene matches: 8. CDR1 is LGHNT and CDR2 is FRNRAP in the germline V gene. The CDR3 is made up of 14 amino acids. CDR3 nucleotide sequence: TGTGCTAGTGGACCCGGGACAGACGGCACTGAAGCTTTCTTT. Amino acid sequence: CASGPGTDGTEAFF. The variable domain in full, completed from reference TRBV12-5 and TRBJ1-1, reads DARVTQTPRHKVTEMGQEVTMRCQPILGHNTVFWYRQTMMQGLELLAYFRNRAPLDDSGMPKDRFSAEMPDATLATLKIQPSEPRDSAVYFCASGPGTDGTEAFFGQGTRLTVV.